This TCR beta chain was profiled in a study of cytomegalovirus exposure and HLA in healthy donors. Amplification used 60 Vbeta primers and 13 Jbeta primers. Clones were read by immunoSEQ multiplex PCR, and TCRdb kept only the in-frame ones, dropping some. This table holds fewer than 200,000 clones, 65% to 85% found once. CDR1 and CDR2 from the germline V gene are MDHEN and SYDVKM. The CDR3 totals 15 residues. After removal of 5 bases from V and 4 bases from J, the junction contained 2 bases not matched to a gene. The TCR sequence derives from a female donor in good health and CMV-seronegative. The chain carries TRBV28 and TRBJ2-3; 14 bases align to TRBD2. Sequencing used PBMCs. CDR3 sequence: CASSKTSGGADTQYF. CDR3 nucleotides: TGTGCCAGCAGTAAGACTAGCGGGGGGGCAGATACGCAGTATTTT.